Each of the 2 T cell receptor beta chains below was sequenced from the same sample in a study of CD8 T cells in Susac syndrome. The authors reverse transcribed about 0.5 to 1 ug RNA with random hexamers. TCRdb redid the calling of the immunoSEQ multiplex PCR reads with MiXCR, one entry per CDR3 protein. The table records about 250,000 distinct CDR3 sequences, 80% to 95% of them present only once. The material sequenced was CD4+ T cells from PBMCs. The receptors were gathered from a human donor with multiple sclerosis.

V and J are TRBV5-1 and TRBJ2-3; D uncertain. The CDR3 length is 16 residues. CDR1 is SGHRS and CDR2 is YFSETQ in the germline V gene. V dropped 6 bases and J dropped 7 bases, with 24 bases sitting between them. CDR3 protein: CASTTNGAAMGNTQYF. The DNA of the CDR3 is TGCGCCAGCACCACGAACGGAGCTGCAATGGGGAATACGCAGTATTTT.

This clonotype was observed a single time. This chain uses TRBV25-1 with TRBJ2-2; D may correspond to TRBD1 or TRBD2 (6 bases each). The ends were cut back, 0 bases at V and 4 bases at J, with 12 bases in the middle. Germline V gene lookup returns CDR1 MGHDK and CDR2 SYGVNS. The CDR3 covers 16 residues. This CDR3 is CASSEYGGGGTGELFF. The CDR3 DNA sequence: TGTGCCAGCAGTGAATACGGGGGCGGAGGCACCGGGGAGCTGTTTTTT. Full variable domain (rest looked up from reference TRBV25-1 and TRBJ2-2): EADIYQTPRYLVIGTGKKITLECSQTMGHDKMYWYQQDPGMELHLIHYSYGVNSTEKGDLSSESTVSRIRTEHFPLTLESARPSHTSQYLCASSEYGGGGTGELFFGEGSRLTVL.